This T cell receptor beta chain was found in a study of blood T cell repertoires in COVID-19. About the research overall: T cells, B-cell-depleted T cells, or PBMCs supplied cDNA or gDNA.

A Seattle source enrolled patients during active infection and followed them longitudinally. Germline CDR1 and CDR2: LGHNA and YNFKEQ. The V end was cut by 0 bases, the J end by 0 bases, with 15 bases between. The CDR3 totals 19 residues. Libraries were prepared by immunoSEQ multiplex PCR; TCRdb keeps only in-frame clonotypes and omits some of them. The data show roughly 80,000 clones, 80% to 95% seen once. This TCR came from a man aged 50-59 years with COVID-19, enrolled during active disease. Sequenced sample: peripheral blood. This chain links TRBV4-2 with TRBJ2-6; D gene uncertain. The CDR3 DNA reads TGTGCCAGCAGCCAAGAGTGGAGAAACACACGCTCTGGGGCCAACGTCCTGACTTTC. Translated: CASSQEWRNTRSGANVLTF.